A single sample gave rise to the 18 T cell receptor beta chains below, sequenced in a study of cytotoxic CD8 clonotypes in ibrutinib-treated CLL. Profiled with immunoSEQ multiplex PCR; TCRdb holds only in-frame clones, not every one. The sample lists about 200,000 clones, approximately 75% seen once, with more than 9.5% in the top ten. The source was PBMCs, collected after 12 months of ibrutinib treatment. Receptors were obtained from a human donor with chronic lymphocytic leukemia.

The chain couples TRBV6-1 to TRBJ1-1, with D possibly matching TRBD1 (6 bases). Germline V CDR1 and CDR2: MNHNS, SASEGT. The CDR3 runs to 15 residues. Deletions cut 6 bases from V and 0 bases from J, with 14 bases between. CDR3 protein: CASSASTGMNTEAFF. CDR3 in DNA: TGTGCCAGCAGCGCCTCCACAGGGATGAACACTGAAGCTTTCTTT.

This chain links TRBV7-3 with TRBJ2-7, with D tentatively TRBD1 (5 bases). Trimming removed 3 bases at V and 6 bases at J, with 9 bases between. Per the germline V gene, CDR1 is SGHTA and CDR2 is FQGTGA. The CDR3 has 12 amino acids. The chain's CDR3 is CASSFWGGEQYF. CDR3 DNA sequence: TGTGCCAGCAGCTTCTGGGGCGGCGAGCAGTACTTC.

The CDR3 region has the DNA TGTGCCAGCAGCGCCGGGACTAATGACAATGAGCAGTTCTTC. This codes for CASSAGTNDNEQFF. V is TRBV9 and J is TRBJ2-1, with 7 bases fitting TRBD2. Germline CDR1 SGDLS, CDR2 YYNGEE. This CDR3 is 14 amino acids long. The V segment lost 3 bases and the J segment 5 bases; nucleotides outside the gene matches: 5.

V usage is TRBV4-2 and J usage is TRBJ1-2; tentatively, D is TRBD1 (6 bases). Looked up from germline, CDR1 is LGHNA and CDR2 is YNFKEQ. The CDR3 covers 17 residues. Trimming cost V 5 bases and J 6 bases, with 25 bases left between them. CDR3 in amino acids: CASSYPAGHREGHGYTF. CDR3 nucleotides: TGTGCCAGCAGCTACCCCGCCGGACACAGGGAAGGCCATGGCTACACCTTC.

The chain is built from TRBV5-1 and TRBJ2-5; 8 bases align to TRBD1. Germline assignment: CDR1 SGHRS and CDR2 YFSETQ. Losses at the gene ends were 6 bases for V and 2 bases for J; bases not matched to a gene: 3. The CDR3 spans 13 residues. The CDR3, as DNA: TGCGCCAGCACCGGGACAGGTCAAGAGACCCAGTACTTC. It encodes CASTGTGQETQYF.

The V call is TRBV28, the J call TRBJ1-4; no clear D. V gave up 1 base and J gave up 0 bases, with 9 bases separating them. Germline V lookup: CDR1 MDHEN, CDR2 SYDVKM. This CDR3 region has 16 residues. The chain's CDR3 is CASSLYQSATNEKLFF. The CDR3 DNA reads TGTGCCAGCAGTTTATACCAGAGTGCAACTAATGAAAAACTGTTTTTT. Together with reference TRBV28 and TRBJ1-4, the CDR3 gives the full variable domain: DVKVTQSSRYLVKRTGEKVFLECVQDMDHENMFWYRQDPGLGLRLIYFSYDVKMKEKGDIPEGYSVSREKKERFSLILESASTNQTSMYLCASSLYQSATNEKLFFGSGTQLSVL.

This chain joins TRBV11-2 and TRBJ2-2; D may be TRBD1 (7 bases). The CDR3 contains 16 residues. Trimming removed 8 bases at V and 3 bases at J, with 19 bases between. Germline V lookup: CDR1 SGHAT, CDR2 FQNNGV. CDR3 nucleotides: TGTGCCAGCGGCAACCGGGCCAGGGGGGACACCGGGGAGCTGTTTTTT. It is translated as CASGNRARGDTGELFF. The variable domain in full, with the rest retrieved from reference TRBV11-2 and TRBJ2-2, is EAGVAQSPRYKIIEKRQSVAFWCNPISGHATLYWYQQILGQGPKLLIQFQNNGVVDDSQLPKDRFSAERLKGVDSTLKIQPAKLEDSAVYLCASGNRARGDTGELFFGEGSRLTVL.

The V and J genes are TRBV5-1 and TRBJ2-1; D unclear. This CDR3 region has 12 residues. The germline V gene encodes CDR1 SGHRS and CDR2 YFSETQ. V was shortened by 0 bases and J by 7 bases, with 5 bases between the two germline ends. DNA of the CDR3: TGCGCCAGCAGCTTGGGATTTAATGAGCAGTTCTTC. This translates into CASSLGFNEQFF. Together with reference TRBV5-1 and TRBJ2-1, the CDR3 gives the full variable domain: KAGVTQTPRYLIKTRGQQVTLSCSPISGHRSVSWYQQTPGQGLQFLFEYFSETQRNKGNFPGRFSGRQFSNSRSEMNVSTLELGDSALYLCASSLGFNEQFFGPGTRLTVL.

The V and J genes are TRBV4-2 and TRBJ2-5; D remains unclear. Germline CDR1 is LGHNA and CDR2 is YNFKEQ. This CDR3 comprises 13 residues. Trimming removed 4 bases from V and 1 base from J, with 7 bases in between. The CDR3 region has the DNA TGTGCCAGCAGCCTCAGACCCCAAGAGACCCAGTACTTC. Amino acid sequence: CASSLRPQETQYF.

This clone is a singleton in its sample. The chain uses TRBV4-1 and TRBJ1-4; D perhaps matches TRBD1 (6 bases). The V end was cut by 1 base, the J end by 0 bases, with 12 bases between. This CDR3 spans 17 amino acids. Germline CDR1 MGHRA, CDR2 YSYEKL. CDR3 sequence reads: CASSQGGRGATNEKLFF. CDR3 nucleotides: TGCGCCAGCAGCCAAGGGGGCAGGGGTGCAACTAATGAAAAACTGTTTTTT.

J is TRBJ1-5 and V is TRBV7-9, with unresolved D. V lost 7 bases to trimming and J lost 6 bases, with 13 bases between them. The germline gives CDR1 SEHNR, CDR2 FQNEAQ (reference sequence). The CDR3 length is 13 residues. The CDR3 loop is CASTLAGGQPQHF. The CDR3 nucleotides are TGTGCCAGCACCCTGGCGGGAGGTCAGCCCCAGCATTTT.

A note on this clone: The junction shows a germline mismatch at one end, possibly a read error. The V and J genes are TRBV7-7 and TRBJ2-7, with D possibly being TRBD2 (5 bases). This CDR3 is 13 amino acids long. Germline CDR1 and CDR2: SSHAT and FNYEAQ (reference sequence). The chain's CDR3 is CASSPLGDYEQYF. The CDR3 DNA reads TGTGCTAGCAGCCCACTAGGAGACTACGAGCAGTACTTC.

This clone was counted many times. The chain links TRBV6-4 to TRBJ2-3; 9 nucleotides line up with TRBD2. The CDR3 covers 16 residues. Germline V lookup: CDR1 MRHNA, CDR2 SNTAGT. The J segment lost 2 bases and the V segment lost 0 bases, leaving 3 bases of the junction unmatched. CDR3 region: CASSDSAGGPTDTQYF. The CDR3 nucleotides read TGTGCCAGCAGTGACTCCGCGGGGGGGCCCACAGATACGCAGTATTTT.

The chain couples TRBV4-2 to TRBJ2-7; TRBD1 matches 8 bases. V gave up 8 bases and J gave up 4 bases; unmatched junction bases: 7. Germline V gives CDR1 LGHNA, CDR2 YNFKEQ. The length of the CDR3 is 13 residues. The CDR3 loop reads CASQKDREYEQYF. The CDR3 coding sequence is TGTGCCAGCCAAAAGGACAGGGAATACGAGCAGTACTTC.

The chain joins TRBV11-2 to TRBJ2-1; 11 bases match TRBD2. The CDR3 contains 18 residues. Germline V gene data show CDR1 as SGHAT and CDR2 as FQNNGV. V dropped 0 bases and J dropped 5; count of bases not matched to a gene: 9. CDR3 region: CASSLESLAGGIDNEQFF. The CDR3 region has the DNA TGTGCCAGCAGCTTAGAGTCCCTAGCGGGAGGTATCGACAATGAGCAGTTCTTC.

The chain employs TRBV5-6 and TRBJ1-3; TRBD1 might be the D (5 bases). Germline CDR1 is SGHDT and CDR2 is YYEEEE. V was cut by 0 bases and J by 1 base, with 20 bases left in between. CDR3 length: 19 amino acids. CDR3 DNA sequence: TGTGCCAGCAGCTTGGCCTCAGTGGTGGGACGATCTTCTGGAAACACCATATATTTT. This encodes CASSLASVVGRSSGNTIYF.

In nucleotides, the CDR3 is TGTGCCAGCAGCTTCCAGGGGGCGGTCGGCTACACCTTC. Amino acids: CASSFQGAVGYTF. The chain uses TRBV5-5 and TRBJ1-2, with TRBD1 matching 8 bases. The germline V gene has CDR1 SGHKS and CDR2 YYEKEE (reference sequence). CDR3 length: 13 amino acids. V shed 2 bases, J shed 8 bases, and the junction held 5 bases outside the gene matches.

The chain has TRBV6-1 and TRBJ2-4, with D possibly matching TRBD2 (6 bases). The germline CDR1 and CDR2 sequences are MNHNS and SASEGT. Trimming removed 6 bases at V and 7 bases at J, with 16 bases between. This CDR3 is built from 14 residues. The CDR3 protein is CASSRTGETNIQYF. In nucleotides, the CDR3 is TGTGCCAGCAGCCGAACGGGGGAAACGAACATTCAGTACTTC.